The T cell receptor (beta chain) described here comes from a study of T cells in Graves' hyperthyroidism and ophthalmopathy. J was trimmed by 4 bases and V by 3 bases; bases with no gene match: 3. The CDR3 sequence is 15 residues long. The germline gives CDR1 SGHAT, CDR2 FQNNGV. TCR beta CDR3 regions were amplified from RNA transcripts. Initially, a first-round RT-PCR of the TCR CDR3 employed the HTBI primer set. TCRdb re-analysed the multiplex PCR reads in MiXCR, keeping a single row per CDR3 protein. The repertoire has about 340,000 distinct CDR3 sequences, roughly a fifth of them found once; the top ten carry roughly 52%. PBMCs stemmed from less than 13 ml fresh peripheral blood.

The TCR was taken from a woman in her forties or fifties with Graves' hyperthyroidism. The sample consisted of blood. The chain employs TRBV11-2 and TRBJ2-2; 9 bases line up with TRBD1. The CDR3 spells CASSLGTGSTGELFF. CDR3 bases: TGTGCCAGCAGCTTGGGGACAGGGAGCACCGGGGAGCTGTTTTTT. The full variable domain, rest sourced from reference TRBV11-2 and TRBJ2-2, is EAGVAQSPRYKIIEKRQSVAFWCNPISGHATLYWYQQILGQGPKLLIQFQNNGVVDDSQLPKDRFSAERLKGVDSTLKIQPAKLEDSAVYLCASSLGTGSTGELFFGEGSRLTVL.